This TCR beta chain appears in the sequencing data of a study of cytomegalovirus exposure and HLA in healthy donors. V was trimmed by 1 base and J by 4 bases, leaving 17 bases between them. The CDR3 runs 17 residues. Germline assignment: CDR1 MDHEN and CDR2 SYDVKM. This PCR relied on a set of 60 Vbeta primers and 13 Jbeta primers. TCRdb's copy holds only in-frame clones and misses some; the assay was immunoSEQ multiplex PCR. This repertoire includes about 74,000 clones. Sequenced: PBMCs. The V gene is TRBV28, the J gene TRBJ1-5; D unclear. The source is a female donor in good health and CMV-seropositive. Here the CDR3 reads CASSLSGWFLSNQPQHF. The CDR3 nucleotides are TGTGCCAGCAGTTTATCGGGTTGGTTCCTTTCAAATCAGCCCCAGCATTTT.